This T cell receptor beta chain originates from a study of vaccination and CD4 T cells after COVID-19 (dated by TCRdb to between 2021 and 2022). With regard to the full study: In the convalescent cohort there were six males and four females, among whom were two Hispanic individuals, seven Caucasians, two Asians and one multiracial person. Participants got two doses of the Pfizer-BioNTech BNT162b2 vaccine (n=8) or two doses of the Moderna mRNA-1273 vaccine (n=2). Post-COVID blood samples from convalescent patients were collected a median of approximately 100 days after diagnosis, with a range of 35 to 161 days. Post-vaccine blood samples were taken a median of roughly 75 days after the second vaccine dose, with a range of roughly 14 to 250 days. Overlapping spike peptide pools from SARS-CoV-2 and from the common cold coronaviruses HCoV-NL63, HCoV-OC43 and HCoV-229E were used as culture stimuli. In control cultures, a CEFX viral epitope pool was used as positive control, an HIV-1 Nef peptide pool was used as negative control, or no peptide was added. The spike-specific CD4+ TCR repertoire was compared before and after mRNA vaccination in over nine COVID-19 convalescent patients and a handful of infection-naive healthy vaccine recipients. At the TCR clonotype level, an earlier paper using these donors assessed memory CD4+ T cell crossreactivity between SARS-CoV-2 and common cold coronavirus spike proteins.

V trim: 2 bases; J trim: 4 bases; unmatched bases: 3. The CDR1 and CDR2 encoded by the germline V gene are MNHEY and SVGAGI. The CDR3 starts with the cysteine, ends with the phenylalanine, and has 15 residues. The sequence is cut down to CDR3 DNA, 45 bases in frame from base 1. The research as a whole found: In convalescent patients, a median 86.3% of post-vaccine SARS-CoV-2-reactive clones were detected only after vaccination, and vaccine-specific priming was suggested by this finding. The study included relatively few convalescent patients and did not analyze early timepoints after natural infection. An increase in the median number of SARS-CoV-2-reactive clonotypes from more than 20 after infection to 38 after vaccination was observed, but the change was not found to be significant. In convalescent patients, nearly all vaccine-specific clones (304 of 307) were found to be mono-reactive for SARS-CoV-2 spike rather than cross-reactive with common cold coronaviruses.

A word on this clonotype: Its target antigen remains unknown. Base qualities are not provided; no much larger clone lies one nucleotide away.

According to the study, the label for this sample's treatment or condition signals: approximately nine-day PBMC culture with coronavirus spike peptide pools or control peptides (ViraFEST assay). CD4+ T cells from unexposed donors were collected before the COVID-19 pandemic (2011-2018). The study used the ViraFEST assay, which expanded antigen-specific T cells with peptide pools and then identified expanded clonotypes by TCR sequencing. Each well held 2.2 million or so PBMCs cultured in IMDM containing around 5.1% human AB serum and around 10 IU/ml IL-2, with approximately 9.2 ug/ml peptide pools added. On days 3 and 7, half of the culture medium was replaced with fresh IL-2-containing medium. After around 10 days of culture, CD4+ T cells were isolated by negative selection using the EasySep CD4+ T cell isolation kit. As far as cell numbers permitted, CD4+ T cells from unexposed donors were tested for reactivity against SARS-CoV-2 S and N as well as four spike pools from common cold coronaviruses. Ficoll-Paque Plus gradient centrifugation was used to isolate PBMCs from whole blood, and the isolated PBMCs were then either used fresh or cryopreserved at -140C. Each culture condition was generally run in triplicate wells. The leukapheresis product for the unexposed donors was obtained through commercial purchase.

Library generation was performed with PCR. At the Johns Hopkins FTIC core, DNA from the cultured CD4+ T cells underwent TCR sequencing with the Oncomine TCR Beta short-read assay. The QIAamp micro DNA kit was used to extract genomic DNA from the cultured CD4+ T cells. Oncomine TCR Beta libraries made from cultured CD4+ T cells were pooled using unique dual indexes and sequenced on an Illumina iSeq 100. In the paper's pipeline: Non-productive sequences were removed, and CDR3s not starting with C, not ending with F or W, or shorter than 7 amino acids were discarded. The MANAFEST web application was used to identify antigen-specific clonotypes by comparing peptide-stimulated wells against reference wells and other culture wells. An FDR below 0.05, an odds ratio above 5, and a productive frequency above 0.1% in at least two of three replicate wells were required for clones to be considered positive. Cross-reactive clonotypes were defined as significantly expanded in both SARS-CoV-2 spike wells and at least one common cold coronavirus spike condition. CDR3 homology was assessed with Levenshtein distances (stringdist) and unrooted phylogenetic trees (ape) in R version 3.6.1. TCRdb trimmed the raw reads at Q25, called clones with MiXCR and kept productive beta chains. One record per CDR3 amino acid sequence lists the most common genes and DNA. TCRdb's processing, not the study's, gives the V and J calls here. The sample table lists about 8,300 distinct CDR3 sequences, roughly 32% of them with a count of one. The top ten hold roughly 26% of the sample.

The specimen sequenced was CD4+ T cells from blood, cultured in vitro. This clonotype was sampled from a human donor in good health. The rearranged segments are TRBV6-5 and TRBJ2-1, with TRBD1 matching 9 junction bases. The encoded CDR3 is CASSYRTGVYNEQFF. In nucleotides, the sequence is TGTGCCAGCAGTTACAGGACAGGGGTTTACAATGAGCAGTTCTTC.